These T cell receptor beta chains were read from a single sample in a study of a mutant IDH1 vaccine in newly diagnosed glioma. These TCRs' antigens remain unknown. Using immunoSEQ multiplex PCR, the repertoire was profiled, and TCRdb retains in-frame clones only, with some absent. The sample comprises about 68,000 clones, less than 90% of which are singletons, and approximately 12% rests with the top ten. Sequencing used PBMCs, obtained from a glioma patient whose treatment included an IDH1 peptide vaccine. Every receptor here comes from a man aged 18 to 29 with glioma. Both conserved end residues are part of each CDR3. Expanded clones are given a class, and other clones once, few, many or no size at all.

TRBV7-8	once	TRBJ1-1	CASSFGTGKNTEAFF
TRBV2	-	TRBJ2-1	CASRLGLAGVYNEQFF
TRBV19	-	TRBJ2-2	CASDESSGRAFANTGELFF
TRBV30	few	TRBJ1-5	CAWSWGSNQPQHF
TRBV6-5	-	TRBJ1-4	CASSYRGRTNEKLFF
TRBV7-2	-	TRBJ1-2	CATTTGEYYGYTF
TRBV19	-	TRBJ1-1	CASRLRQGLFTEAFF
TRBV6-5	-	TRBJ1-6	CASSYSQNNNSPLHF
TRBV2	-	TRBJ2-5	CASSDPFDSRQETQYF
TRBV28	-	TRBJ1-1	CASSSPGGLKTEAFF
TRBV5-1	-	TRBJ2-5	CASSFAQETQYF
TRBV18	once	TRBJ1-2	CASSPSGGYGYTF
TRBV30	-	TRBJ2-6	CAWGRGHLSGANVLTF
TRBV10-3	-	TRBJ1-5	CAIGKDYQPQHF
TRBV9	-	TRBJ2-5	CASSVAGGPIETQYF
TRBV7-9	-	TRBJ2-1	CASSPAYNEQFF
TRBV7-7	-	TRBJ1-4	CASSPSPGWNEKLFF
TRBV25-1	-	TRBJ1-1	CASSEWINTEAFF
TRBV27	-	TRBJ2-5	CASSPTSGTGETQYF
TRBV21-1	-	TRBJ1-6	CASSPVMWNSPLHF
TRBV10-3	-	TRBJ2-1	CAITRGSSYNEQFF
TRBV2	-	TRBJ1-4	CASSGKGRETNEKLFF
TRBV28	-	TRBJ1-1	CASSFRRGIWREAFF
TRBV4-3	-	TRBJ2-3	CASSQPGQGSDTQYF
TRBV4-3	-	TRBJ1-6	CASSQGGYSNSPLHF
TRBV28	-	TRBJ1-4	CASSLGGGRNEKLFF
TRBV27	-	TRBJ2-7	CASSLRGGSYEQYF
TRBV27	-	TRBJ2-3	CASSRRLASTDTQYF
TRBV21-1	once	TRBJ1-3	CASSSAGASGLYSGNTIYF
TRBV7-9	-	TRBJ1-1	CASSRGPGEMNTEAFF
TRBV4-3	-	TRBJ2-7	CASSQDRAGLFPYEQYF
TRBV6-1	-	TRBJ1-1	CASTSTRGNTEAFF
TRBV19	-	TRBJ2-7	CASSRSGQGDYEQYF
TRBV11-3	-	TRBJ2-3	CASSLEGRDTQYF
TRBV6-5	-	TRBJ2-7	CASSSRARLTGEQYF
TRBV6-5	-	TRBJ1-3	CASRTSLLGNTIYF
TRBV18	few	TRBJ1-5	CASSPLGTGVSNQPQHF
TRBV28	-	TRBJ2-4	CASSLTGEGVTKNIQYF
TRBV15	-	TRBJ2-1	CATSRNRLAGGPAYNEQFF
TRBV4-3	once	TRBJ2-7	CASSQALGIPYEQYF
TRBV4-1	-	TRBJ2-1	CASSQLEINEQFF
TRBV7-9	-	TRBJ1-2	CASSLQGGGDLYGYTF
TRBV6-1	-	TRBJ1-5	CASRNPNQPQHF
TRBV6-6	-	TRBJ1-5	CASRRGTGFNQPQHF
TRBV30	-	TRBJ1-5	CAWNFPGGSNQPQHF
TRBV4-3	once	TRBJ1-1	CASIRGLGNTEAFF
TRBV30	-	TRBJ1-4	CAWSGLAKKLFF
TRBV4-1	-	TRBJ2-7	CASSQEGVYEQYF
TRBV5-6	-	TRBJ2-3	CASSWPSGPTDTQYF
TRBV7-9	-	TRBJ2-5	CASSLGMGGETQYF
TRBV4-2	once	TRBJ1-6	CASSQDSALEGSPLHF
TRBV7-3	-	TRBJ2-7	CASSSTGTYEQYF
TRBV28	-	TRBJ2-7	CASIEAVPSYEQYF